The rows below give T cell receptor beta chains drawn from one sample of a study of T cells in Graves' hyperthyroidism and ophthalmopathy. One entry per CDR3 protein, called by TCRdb with MiXCR from the multiplex PCR reads. The table has around 400,000 distinct CDR3 sequences, 25% seen once; the top ten hold roughly 80%. Sequences were obtained from blood. All receptors derive from a man in his fifties with Graves' hyperthyroidism. CDR3s include the opening cysteine and the closing phenylalanine or tryptophan. A D gene is named only where the DNA matches it firmly. Expanded clones are given a class, and other clones once, few, many or no size at all.

abundance	v_gene	d_gene	j_gene	CDR3nt	CDR3aa
-	TRBV25-1	-	TRBJ2-7	TGTGCCAGCAGTATATCCACTGGGTTCAACGAGCAGTACTTC	CASSISTGFNEQYF
many	TRBV12-3/TRBV12-4	-	TRBJ1-2	TGTGCCAGCAGTTTAAGCATCAGGGCAGGCGGCTACACCTTC	CASSLSIRAGGYTF
-	TRBV10-3	-	TRBJ2-7	TGTGCCATCAGCCGGGACCACCTCTACGAGCAGTACTTC	CAISRDHLYEQYF
many	TRBV2	-	TRBJ1-1	TGTGCCAGCAGGGGGGAGAACACTGAAGCTTTCTTT	CASRGENTEAFF
-	TRBV13	-	TRBJ1-4	TGTGCCAGCGGACACAGCCTGGGGGAAAAACTGTTTTTT	CASGHSLGEKLFF
-	TRBV28	TRBD2	TRBJ2-1	TGTGCCAGCAGTGAGGGACTAGCGGGAGTCTATGAGCAGTTCTTC	CASSEGLAGVYEQFF
-	TRBV5-1	-	TRBJ2-3	TGCGCCAGCAGCTTGATGGATGCCACAGATACGCAGTATTTT	CASSLMDATDTQYF
many	TRBV28	TRBD2	TRBJ2-5	TGTGCCAGTTCTGCCCCGGGACTAGCGGGAGTAGGAGAGACCCAGTACTTC	CASSAPGLAGVGETQYF
many	TRBV28	-	TRBJ2-7	TGTGCCAGCAGTTTCAGTCGCTACGAGCAGTACTTC	CASSFSRYEQYF
few	TRBV18	-	TRBJ2-5	TGTGCCAGCTCACCCGAGGTGGAGGAGACCCAGTACTTC	CASSPEVEETQYF
-	TRBV20-1	TRBD2	TRBJ2-1	TGCAGTGCTCCTTTTGGTGGGCTAGCGGGGCAGTTCTTC	CSAPFGGLAGQFF
-	TRBV12-3/TRBV12-4	TRBD1	TRBJ2-2	TGTGCCAGCAGTTTTGAGGGACAGGGTACCGGGGAGCTGTTTTTT	CASSFEGQGTGELFF
many	TRBV11-2	-	TRBJ2-3	TGTGCCAGCAGCCAGCCCCCCGGGGATACGCAGTATTTT	CASSQPPGDTQYF
-	TRBV7-9	TRBD1	TRBJ2-2	TGTGCCAGCAGCATCAAAACGGGACAGGGTAATATCGGGGAGCTGTTTTTT	CASSIKTGQGNIGELFF
many	TRBV28	-	TRBJ2-1	TGTGCCAGCAGTTCTAAAACCCTCTCCTACAATGAGCAGTTCTTC	CASSSKTLSYNEQFF
few	TRBV7-3	-	TRBJ1-2	TGTGCCAGCAGCCTAGGGGAAGATGGCTACACCTTC	CASSLGEDGYTF
many	TRBV7-2	-	TRBJ2-7	TGTGCCAGCAGCTTATACCGACAGAGCTACGAGCAGTACTTC	CASSLYRQSYEQYF
-	TRBV19	TRBD1	TRBJ1-1	TGTGCCAGTAGTTCCATTAACAGGGGGACTGAAGCTTTCTTT	CASSSINRGTEAFF
many	TRBV28	TRBD2	TRBJ2-7	TGTGCCAGCACCCTCCTCGCGGGAGGATCCTACGAGCAGTACTTC	CASTLLAGGSYEQYF
few	TRBV28	-	TRBJ2-1	TGTGCCAGCAGCCTTCGGTACAGGAGCTCCTACAATGAGCAGTTCTTC	CASSLRYRSSYNEQFF
many	TRBV28	-	TRBJ2-1	TGTGCCAGCAGCCCGACCGACGTGGCGCACAATGAGCAGTTCTTC	CASSPTDVAHNEQFF
many	TRBV5-1	-	TRBJ2-1	TGCGCCAGCAGCTTGGGAGGACCGCTCAATGAGCAGTTCTTC	CASSLGGPLNEQFF
-	TRBV3-1	TRBD2	TRBJ2-5	TGTGCCAGCAGCCAAGCCAGGGCGGGAGTCATCCAAGGAGAGACCCAGTACTTC	CASSQARAGVIQGETQYF
-	TRBV24-1	-	TRBJ1-2	TGTGCCACCAGTCGGGAGAAAAACTATGGCTACACCTTC	CATSREKNYGYTF
-	TRBV6-1	TRBD2	TRBJ2-2	TGTGCCAGCAGTCCGGGACTAGAGAACACCGGGGAGCTGTTTTTT	CASSPGLENTGELFF
many	TRBV2	TRBD1	TRBJ2-7	TGTGCCAGCACCCAGCGGACAGGGGCCTACGAGCAGTACTTC	CASTQRTGAYEQYF
-	TRBV20-1	TRBD2	TRBJ2-7	TGCAGTGCTAGTTCCCTAGCGGGAGGGTCCTACGAGCAGTACTTC	CSASSLAGGSYEQYF
few	TRBV2	-	TRBJ1-5	TGTGCCAGCAGTGACGTAGGGAGCAATCAGCCCCAGCATTTT	CASSDVGSNQPQHF
-	TRBV7-9	-	TRBJ1-1	TGTGCCAGCAGCCCGCCCGGCGCCCGGGGGGCGGCTGGTACTGAAGCTTTCTTT	CASSPPGARGAAGTEAFF
-	TRBV12-3/TRBV12-4	-	TRBJ2-3	TGTGCCAGCAGACAGCAGTATACGCAGTATTTT	CASRQQYTQYF
-	TRBV10-2	-	TRBJ2-7	TGCGCCACCCTTTTAGCCTTCTCCTACGAGCAGTACTTC	CATLLAFSYEQYF
-	TRBV19	-	TRBJ2-2	TGTGCCAGTAATATCTACCAGGCGATCACCGGGGAGCTGTTTTTT	CASNIYQAITGELFF
few	TRBV29-1	-	TRBJ2-1	TGCAGCGTTGGTTTGGGTGGCAATGAGCAGTTCTTC	CSVGLGGNEQFF
-	TRBV4-1	-	TRBJ2-7	TGCGCCAGCAGCCAACGTCGGGGGATCTCCTACGAGCAGTACTTC	CASSQRRGISYEQYF
-	TRBV19	TRBD1	TRBJ2-1	TGTGCCAGTAGTATAGCCGGGACAGGGCGGGATGAGCAGTTCTTC	CASSIAGTGRDEQFF
few	TRBV29-1	-	TRBJ2-3	TGCAGCGTTGGTCTGCTAGCCGGGACAGATACGCAGTATTTT	CSVGLLAGTDTQYF
many	TRBV2	-	TRBJ2-1	TGTGCCAGCAGAAAAGGCGGGACAGCCGACAATGAGCAGTTCTTC	CASRKGGTADNEQFF
many	TRBV2	TRBD1	TRBJ2-7	TGTGCCAGCAGTGGACCGACCCGGACAGGACCCCGGGAGCAGTACTTC	CASSGPTRTGPREQYF
-	TRBV12-3/TRBV12-4	TRBD2	TRBJ2-6	TGTGCCAGCACCCCGGGGACTAGCGGTGGTTCTGGGGCCGACGTCCTGACTTTC	CASTPGTSGGSGADVLTF
few	TRBV6-5	-	TRBJ2-7	TGTGCCAGCAGTTACTCATACGGGAGTCGGAACGAGCAGTACTTC	CASSYSYGSRNEQYF
few	TRBV6-1	TRBD2	TRBJ2-3	TGTGCCAGCAGTTACGCGGGGAGCGGGAGAACAGATACGCAGTATTTT	CASSYAGSGRTDTQYF
many	TRBV12-3/TRBV12-4	-	TRBJ2-6	TGTGCCAGCAGCTTAAACTCTGGGGCCAACGTCCTGACTTTC	CASSLNSGANVLTF
-	TRBV9	TRBD1	TRBJ2-5	TGTGCCAGCAGCGTGGGACAGGGGCCGAAAAGTGTGGACGGGGCCCAGTACTTC	CASSVGQGPKSVDGAQYF
-	TRBV27	-	TRBJ1-1	TGTGCCAGCCCCTCGCCCGACGGCAGAAGGAACACTGAAGCTTTCTTT	CASPSPDGRRNTEAFF
-	TRBV12-5	-	TRBJ2-2	TGTGCTAGTGGTTTGTATTCCGGAAGCCAGTTGACCGGGGAGCTGTTTTTT	CASGLYSGSQLTGELFF
-	TRBV11-3	-	TRBJ1-6	TGTGCCAGCAGCTACCAGAGGACAGCTAATTCACCCCTCCACTTT	CASSYQRTANSPLHF
-	TRBV25-1	-	TRBJ2-3	TGTGCCAGCAGTGAAATGGATACGCAGTATTTT	CASSEMDTQYF
-	TRBV9	TRBD2	TRBJ2-5	TGTGCCAGCAGCGTAGGGACTAGCGGAAAAGAGACCCAGTACTTC	CASSVGTSGKETQYF
-	TRBV6-1	-	TRBJ1-2	TGTGCCAGCATCCAACGGGCACAGGGACACTATGGCTACACCTTC	CASIQRAQGHYGYTF
-	TRBV12-3/TRBV12-4	-	TRBJ1-3	TGTGCCAGCAGTTTAGTTAGGGCGAACACCATATATTTT	CASSLVRANTIYF
-	TRBV6-2/TRBV6-3	-	TRBJ1-6	TGTGCCAGCAGTTCGGACCGCCCCTCACCCCTCCACTTT	CASSSDRPSPLHF
many	TRBV12-3/TRBV12-4	TRBD1	TRBJ2-7	TGTGCCAGCAGTTTAGGCAGGGGGCTATACGAGCAGTACTTC	CASSLGRGLYEQYF